The 18 T cell receptor beta chains in this list originate from one sample, sequenced in a study of blood T cell repertoires in COVID-19. The protocol was immunoSEQ multiplex PCR, while the TCRdb copy is restricted to in-frame clones and leaves out a portion. Among over 110,000 clones listed, 80% to 90% were seen once. Sequencing was performed on peripheral blood. All receptors derive from a woman aged 45-65 years with acute or convalescent COVID-19.

The V and J genes are TRBV27 and TRBJ1-6; TRBD1 might be the D (5 bases). The CDR3 has 14 residues. Germline values: CDR1 MNHEY, CDR2 SMNVEV (reference sequence). Trimming removed 4 bases at V and 4 bases at J, with 8 bases between. Here the CDR3 reads CASSWGPYNSPLHF. Written as DNA, the CDR3 is TGTGCCAGCAGTTGGGGCCCATATAATTCACCCCTCCACTTT.

The rearrangement links TRBV5-1 to TRBJ2-7; D perhaps matches TRBD1 (5 bases). V lost 5 bases and J 0 bases, leaving 15 bases between the germline ends. This CDR3 comprises 15 residues. The V gene's germline CDR1 is SGHRS and CDR2 YFSETQ. CDR3 in amino acids: CASRIGAASSYEQYF. CDR3 in DNA: TGCGCCAGCAGGATTGGGGCAGCGAGCTCCTACGAGCAGTACTTC.

The chain has TRBV18 and TRBJ1-2, with 7 bases identical to TRBD1. The CDR3 extends over 16 amino acids. J was trimmed by 0 bases and V by 3 bases; bases with no gene match: 7. Germline CDR1 KGHSH, CDR2 LQKENI. Written as DNA, the CDR3 is TGTGCCAGCTCACCCTCAGGGGGGTTATCTAACTATGGCTACACCTTC. Its protein product is CASSPSGGLSNYGYTF.

This chain joins TRBV5-1 and TRBJ2-1; 9 bases line up with TRBD1. This CDR3 spans 16 amino acids. Germline lookup yields CDR1 SGHRS and CDR2 YFSETQ. V shed 4 bases and J 8 bases; nucleotides not matched to a gene: 13. The CDR3 region is CASSEGQGLGMDEQFF. CDR3 in DNA: TGCGCCAGCAGCGAGGGACAGGGTTTGGGGATGGATGAGCAGTTCTTC.

The V call is TRBV19, the J call TRBJ2-2; 11 nucleotides agree with TRBD2. Trimming cost V 5 bases and J 3 bases; bases outside gene matches: 8. Germline V gene sequence: CDR1 LNHDA, CDR2 SQIVND (reference sequence). This CDR3 has 17 residues. The CDR3 bases are TGTGCCAGTAGTCCTTATAGCGGGAGGGCGGACACCGGGGAGCTGTTTTTT. This gives the protein CASSPYSGRADTGELFF.

The V and J genes are TRBV19 and TRBJ2-1; the D gene is possibly TRBD2 (6 bases). The CDR3 is 16 residues long. CDR1 and CDR2 (germline): LNHDA, SQIVND (reference sequence). Trimming pared 3 bases from V and 4 bases from J, leaving 16 bases between. In DNA form, the CDR3 reads TGTGCCAGTAGTATTTCCACTAGCAGACAGTACAATGAGCAGTTCTTC. Protein: CASSISTSRQYNEQFF.

This sequence joins TRBV3-1 (or the pseudogene TRBV3-2) and TRBJ2-7, with 8 bases identical to TRBD2. The germline CDR1 and CDR2 sequences are LGHDT and YNNKEL (reference sequence). V lost 3 bases and J lost 2; bases outside the gene matches: 3. This CDR3 is 14 amino acids long. Here the CDR3 DNA reads TGTGCCAGCAGCCAGTCGGGAGGGCCCTACGAGCAGTACTTC. Amino acids: CASSQSGGPYEQYF.

This chain connects TRBV7-3 to TRBJ2-3, with unresolved D. This CDR3 has 13 amino acids. V lost 4 bases and J 0 bases, leaving 5 bases between the germline ends. Germline V CDR1 and CDR2: SGHTA, FQGTGA. CDR3 coding DNA: TGTGCCAGCAGCTCCTTTAGCACAGATACGCAGTATTTT. It specifies CASSSFSTDTQYF.

The V call is TRBV19, the J call TRBJ1-2, with TRBD1 matching over 7 bases. CDR3 length: 13 amino acids. Per the germline V gene, CDR1 is LNHDA and CDR2 is SQIVND (reference sequence). V lost 5 bases and J lost 7; bases outside the gene matches: 7. The chain's CDR3 is CASSQDRDGGYTF. DNA of the CDR3: TGTGCCAGTAGTCAAGACAGGGACGGTGGCTACACCTTC.

The chain employs TRBV27 and TRBJ1-2, with D perhaps TRBD1 (6 bases). The CDR3 runs to 14 residues. Per germline, CDR1 MNHEY and CDR2 SMNVEV (reference sequence). Trimming stripped 5 bases from V and 4 bases from J, with 14 bases between. The CDR3 is CASSQRDTRYGYTF. The CDR3 DNA reads TGTGCCAGCAGTCAACGGGACACCCGCTATGGCTACACCTTC.

With regard to this clone: This sample also contains other DNA sequences that code for the same CDR3. The rearrangement joins TRBV12-3 or TRBV12-4 to TRBJ1-1, with a tentative D call TRBD1 (6 bases). There are 12 residues in the CDR3. Trimming stripped 6 bases from V and 4 bases from J, with 9 bases between. The CDR3, as DNA: TGTGCCAGCAGCAGGGGCGGCACTGAAGCTTTCTTT. It specifies CASSRGGTEAFF.

CDR3 DNA sequence: TGTGCCAGCAGGGGTGAGGTCGCTGAAGCTTTCTTT. It is translated as CASRGEVAEAFF. V gene TRBV5-4 combines with J gene TRBJ1-1; D is undetermined. Germline V lookup: CDR1 SGHNT, CDR2 YYREEE (reference sequence). V shed 5 bases and J shed 6 bases, with 11 bases lying between them. The CDR3 contains 12 residues.

In its sample, this clone was seen once. This chain joins TRBV10-2 and TRBJ1-1; perhaps TRBD1 as D (6 bases). The CDR3 runs 13 residues. V was pared by 7 bases and J by 5 bases, with 14 bases between. The V gene's germline CDR1 is WSHSY and CDR2 SAAADI. The chain's CDR3 is CASTLLGATEAFF. The DNA for the CDR3 is TGCGCCAGCACCTTATTGGGGGCAACTGAAGCTTTCTTT.

The chain is built from TRBV28 and TRBJ1-2, with 9 bases identical to TRBD1. Germline V lookup: CDR1 MDHEN, CDR2 SYDVKM. This CDR3 is 14 amino acids long. V was pared by 1 base and J by 6 bases, with 3 bases of the junction left unmatched. For the CDR3, the DNA is TGTGCCAGCAGTTTATTCACAGGGGGCGATGGCTACACCTTC. Translation gives CASSLFTGGDGYTF.

The chain is built from TRBV25-1 and TRBJ1-4; 8 nucleotides agree with TRBD1. The CDR3 loop spans 13 amino acids. Germline trimming cut 6 bases from V and 5 bases from J; bases unmatched to any gene: 2. Germline-derived CDR1 and CDR2 are MGHDK and SYGVNS. The CDR3 here is CASSWTGNEKLFF. In DNA, the CDR3 is TGTGCCAGCAGCTGGACAGGGAATGAAAAACTGTTTTTT.

The chain employs TRBV19 and TRBJ1-2; unclear D gene. The ends were cut back, 7 bases at V and 6 bases at J, with 21 bases in the middle. In germline, CDR1 is LNHDA, CDR2 SQIVND (reference sequence). The CDR3 extends over 15 amino acids. This CDR3 is CASTTVDSGIHGYTF. As DNA, the CDR3 is TGTGCCAGTACCACCGTTGATTCGGGGATCCATGGCTACACCTTC.

The chain has TRBV19 and TRBJ2-3, with D maybe TRBD2 (6 bases). The CDR3 sequence is 18 residues long. Trimming shortened V by 4 bases and J by 1 base, and 21 bases separated the two germline ends. Germline V gene sequence: CDR1 LNHDA, CDR2 SQIVND (reference sequence). The CDR3 nucleotides read TGTGCCAGTAGTAACCCCTCTTGGACGGGGGTCGGCACAGATACGCAGTATTTT. Amino acid sequence: CASSNPSWTGVGTDTQYF.

The gene calls are TRBV2 and TRBJ2-4; weak D call: TRBD2 (6 bases). V shed 2 bases and J shed 4 bases, with 18 bases lying between them. This CDR3 contains 17 residues. Germline V gives CDR1 SNHLY, CDR2 FYNNEI. The CDR3 protein is CASSERGGTDLKNIQYF. In DNA form, the CDR3 reads TGTGCCAGCAGTGAACGAGGAGGGACGGACCTTAAAAACATTCAGTACTTC.